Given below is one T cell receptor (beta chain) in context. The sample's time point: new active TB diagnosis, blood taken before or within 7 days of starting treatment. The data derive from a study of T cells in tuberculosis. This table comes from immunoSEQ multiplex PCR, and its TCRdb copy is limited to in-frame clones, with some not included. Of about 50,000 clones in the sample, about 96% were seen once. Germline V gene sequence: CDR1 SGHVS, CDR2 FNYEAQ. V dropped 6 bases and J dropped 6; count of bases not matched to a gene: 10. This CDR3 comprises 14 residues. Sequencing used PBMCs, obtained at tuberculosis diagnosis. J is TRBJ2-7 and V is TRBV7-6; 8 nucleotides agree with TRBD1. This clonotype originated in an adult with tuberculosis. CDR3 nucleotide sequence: TGTGCCAGCAGTCCTACCGGGACAGGTGGCGAGCAGTACTTC. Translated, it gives CASSPTGTGGEQYF.